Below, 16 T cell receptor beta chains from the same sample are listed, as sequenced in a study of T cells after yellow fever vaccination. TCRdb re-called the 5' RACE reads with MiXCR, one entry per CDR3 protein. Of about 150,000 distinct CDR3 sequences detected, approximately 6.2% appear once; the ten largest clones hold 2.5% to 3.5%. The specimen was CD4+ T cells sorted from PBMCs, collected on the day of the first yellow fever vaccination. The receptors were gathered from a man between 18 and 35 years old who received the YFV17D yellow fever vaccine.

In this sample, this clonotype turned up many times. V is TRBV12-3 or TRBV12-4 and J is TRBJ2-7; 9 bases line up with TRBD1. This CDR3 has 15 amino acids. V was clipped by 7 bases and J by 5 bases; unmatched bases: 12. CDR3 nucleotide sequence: TGTGCCAGCACCACGAGAAGGACAGGGGTCGACGAGCAGTACTTC. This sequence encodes CASTTRRTGVDEQYF.

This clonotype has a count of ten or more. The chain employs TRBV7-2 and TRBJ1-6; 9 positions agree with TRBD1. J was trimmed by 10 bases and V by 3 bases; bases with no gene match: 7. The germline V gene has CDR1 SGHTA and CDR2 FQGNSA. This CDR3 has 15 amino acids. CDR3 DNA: TGTGCCAGCAGCTTGCCGACAGGGGGACGATCACCCCTCCACTTT. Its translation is CASSLPTGGRSPLHF.

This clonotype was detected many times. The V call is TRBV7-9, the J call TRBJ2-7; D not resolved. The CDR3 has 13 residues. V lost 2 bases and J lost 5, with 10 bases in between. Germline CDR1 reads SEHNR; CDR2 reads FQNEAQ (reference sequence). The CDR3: CASSLFRVHEQYV. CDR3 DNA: TGTGCCAGCAGCTTATTCCGTGTCCACGAGCAGTACGTC.

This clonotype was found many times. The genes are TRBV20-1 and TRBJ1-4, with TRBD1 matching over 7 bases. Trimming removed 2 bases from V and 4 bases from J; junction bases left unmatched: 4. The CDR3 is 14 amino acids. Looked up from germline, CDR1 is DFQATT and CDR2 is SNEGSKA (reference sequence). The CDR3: CSARKGANNEKLFF. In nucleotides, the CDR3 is TGCAGTGCTAGAAAGGGGGCCAATAATGAAAAACTGTTTTTT.

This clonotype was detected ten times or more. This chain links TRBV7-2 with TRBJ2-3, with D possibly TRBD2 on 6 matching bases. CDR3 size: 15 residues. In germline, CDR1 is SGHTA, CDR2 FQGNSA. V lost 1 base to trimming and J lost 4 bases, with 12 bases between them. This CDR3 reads CASSLGAGLADTQYF. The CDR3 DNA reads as TGTGCCAGCAGCTTAGGGGCGGGGTTGGCAGATACGCAGTATTTT.

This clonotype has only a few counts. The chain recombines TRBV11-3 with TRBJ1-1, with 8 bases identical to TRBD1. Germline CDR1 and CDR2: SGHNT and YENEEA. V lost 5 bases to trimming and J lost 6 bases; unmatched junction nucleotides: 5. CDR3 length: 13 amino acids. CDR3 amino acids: CASSRDRIAEAFF. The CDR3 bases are TGTGCCAGCAGCCGGGACAGGATCGCTGAAGCTTTCTTT.

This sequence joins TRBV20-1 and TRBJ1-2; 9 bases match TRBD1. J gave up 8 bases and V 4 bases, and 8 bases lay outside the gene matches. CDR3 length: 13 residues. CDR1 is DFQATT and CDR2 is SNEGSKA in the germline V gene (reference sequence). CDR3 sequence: CSATYGTGRGYTF. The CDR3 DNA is TGCAGTGCTACCTACGGGACAGGGAGAGGCTACACCTTC.

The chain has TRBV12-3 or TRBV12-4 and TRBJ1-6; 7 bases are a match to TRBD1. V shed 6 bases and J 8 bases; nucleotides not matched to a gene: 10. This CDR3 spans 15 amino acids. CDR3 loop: CASSLDRPGYSPLHF. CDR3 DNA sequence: TGTGCCAGCAGCCTGGACAGGCCCGGGTATTCACCCCTCCACTTT.

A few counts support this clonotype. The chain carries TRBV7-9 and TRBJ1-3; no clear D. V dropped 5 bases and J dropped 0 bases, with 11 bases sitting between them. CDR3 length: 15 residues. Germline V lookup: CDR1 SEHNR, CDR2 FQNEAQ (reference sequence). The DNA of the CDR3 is TGTGCCAGCAGCCCCAAGGTCCACTCTGGAAACACCATATATTTT. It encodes CASSPKVHSGNTIYF.

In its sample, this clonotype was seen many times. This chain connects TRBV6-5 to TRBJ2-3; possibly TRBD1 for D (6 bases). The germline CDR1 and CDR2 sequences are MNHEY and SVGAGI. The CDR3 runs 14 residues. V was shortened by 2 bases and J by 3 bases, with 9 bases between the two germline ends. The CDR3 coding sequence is TGTGCCAGCAGTTACGTGGACAGTACAGATACGCAGTATTTT. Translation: CASSYVDSTDTQYF.

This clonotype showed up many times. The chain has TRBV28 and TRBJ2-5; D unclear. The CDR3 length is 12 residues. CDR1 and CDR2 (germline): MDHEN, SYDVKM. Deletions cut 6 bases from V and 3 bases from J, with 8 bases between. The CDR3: CASSPQEETQYF. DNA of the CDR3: TGTGCCAGCAGCCCCCAGGAAGAGACCCAGTACTTC.

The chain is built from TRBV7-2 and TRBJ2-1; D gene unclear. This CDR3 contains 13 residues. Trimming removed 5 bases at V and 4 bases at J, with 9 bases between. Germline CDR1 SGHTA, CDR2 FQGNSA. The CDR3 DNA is TGTGCCAGCAGCCCGAACGAATACAATGAGCAGTTCTTC. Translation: CASSPNEYNEQFF. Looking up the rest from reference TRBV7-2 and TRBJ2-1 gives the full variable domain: GAGVSQSPSNKVTEKGKDVELRCDPISGHTALYWYRQSLGQGLEFLIYFQGNSAPDKSGLPSDRFSAERTGGSVSTLTIQRTQQEDSAVYLCASSPNEYNEQFFGPGTRLTVL.

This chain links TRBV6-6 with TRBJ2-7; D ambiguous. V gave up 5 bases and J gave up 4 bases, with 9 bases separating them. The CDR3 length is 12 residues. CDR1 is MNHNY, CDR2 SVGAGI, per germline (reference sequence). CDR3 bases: TGTGCCAGCAGTCAGGATTTTTACGAGCAGTACGTC. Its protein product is CASSQDFYEQYV.

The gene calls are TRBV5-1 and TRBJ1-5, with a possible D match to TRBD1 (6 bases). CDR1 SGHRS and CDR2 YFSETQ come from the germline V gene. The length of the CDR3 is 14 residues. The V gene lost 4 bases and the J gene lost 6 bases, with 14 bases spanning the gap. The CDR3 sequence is CASSKGESGQPQHF. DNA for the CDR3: TGCGCCAGCAGCAAGGGGGAATCGGGTCAGCCCCAGCATTTT.

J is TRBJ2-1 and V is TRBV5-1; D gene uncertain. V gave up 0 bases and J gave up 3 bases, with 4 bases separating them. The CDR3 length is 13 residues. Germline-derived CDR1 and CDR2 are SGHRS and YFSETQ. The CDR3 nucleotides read TGCGCCAGCAGCTTGGCTGACTACAATGAGCAGTTCTTC. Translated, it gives CASSLADYNEQFF.

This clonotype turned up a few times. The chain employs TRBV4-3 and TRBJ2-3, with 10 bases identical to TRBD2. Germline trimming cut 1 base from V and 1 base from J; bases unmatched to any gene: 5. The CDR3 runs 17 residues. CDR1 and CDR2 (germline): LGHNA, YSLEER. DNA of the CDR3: TGCGCCAGCAGCCAAGGTCTTCTAGCGGGGGGCACAGATACGCAGTATTTT. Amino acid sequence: CASSQGLLAGGTDTQYF.